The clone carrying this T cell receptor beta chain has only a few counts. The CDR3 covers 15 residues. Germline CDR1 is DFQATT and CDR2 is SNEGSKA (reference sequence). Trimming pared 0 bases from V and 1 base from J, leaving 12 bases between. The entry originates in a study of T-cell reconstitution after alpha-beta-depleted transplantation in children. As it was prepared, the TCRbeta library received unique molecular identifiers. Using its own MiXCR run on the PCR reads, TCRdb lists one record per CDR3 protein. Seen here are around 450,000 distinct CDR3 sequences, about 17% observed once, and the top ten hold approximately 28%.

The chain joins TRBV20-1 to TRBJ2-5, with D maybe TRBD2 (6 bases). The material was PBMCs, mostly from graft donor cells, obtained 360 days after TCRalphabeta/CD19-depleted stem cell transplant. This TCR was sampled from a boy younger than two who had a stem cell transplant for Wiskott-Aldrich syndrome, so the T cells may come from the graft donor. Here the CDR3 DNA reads TGCAGTGCTAGAGATAGCGGACTAATCCAAGAGACCCAGTACTTC. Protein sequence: CSARDSGLIQETQYF.